This T cell receptor beta chain was profiled in a study of CD8 T cells in ankylosing spondylitis. This clonotype was detected ten times or more. The antigen is undetermined. Regarding the study as a whole: One TCR beta motif, made up of fewer than 10 highly homologous variants, appeared characteristic of ankylosing spondylitis blood. Earlier literature documents some of the motif variants in reactive arthritis synovial fluid and blood.

The CDR3 loop spans 11 amino acids. V gave up 6 bases and J gave up 6 bases, with 9 bases separating them. Germline CDR1 reads MNHEY; CDR2 reads SMNVEV (reference sequence). As the method for making TCR beta libraries, quantitative 5'-RACE with molecular barcodes was used. Each CDR3 protein is one row after TCRdb ran MiXCR on the 5' RACE reads. The sample has 150,000 to 200,000 distinct CDR3 sequences; approximately 10% are singletons. The V call is TRBV27, the J call TRBJ2-7, with D hard to call. Sequencing was performed on blood, either unsorted or a sorted T cell fraction (not recorded which). The receptor comes from a male donor with ankylosing spondylitis or in good health (not recorded which). CDR3: CASRTAGEQYF. CDR3 coding DNA: TGTGCCAGCAGAACAGCCGGCGAGCAGTACTTC.